The 16 T cell receptor beta chains given below trace back to one sample, sequenced in a study of beta chain features in type 1 diabetes. What was sequenced were expressed TCRB transcripts, since all of the isolated RNA had been reverse transcribed. Sequencing was performed with immunoSEQ multiplex PCR; in TCRdb, only in-frame clones are kept and a portion is missing. The sample includes 350,000 to 450,000 clones, approximately 14% seen only once; the top ten take roughly 0.033%. The sequenced sample was naive CD4+ T cells from blood. The receptors originated from a man aged 25-45 years in good health.

The rearrangement joins TRBV11-3 to TRBJ2-7, with D maybe TRBD1 (5 bases). Trimming took off 2 bases at V and 3 bases at J, with 14 bases between the two ends. CDR3 length: 15 residues. The germline V gene encodes CDR1 SGHNT and CDR2 YENEEA. CDR3 nucleotides: TGTGCCAGCAGCTTATATTCGTCAGGGATCTACGAGCAGTACGTC. The encoded protein is CASSLYSSGIYEQYV.

The sample holds a few counts of this clone. The chain employs TRBV7-8 and TRBJ2-5, with 8 bases aligning to TRBD1. Per the germline V gene, CDR1 is SGHVS and CDR2 is FQNEAQ. J gave up 1 base and V 0 bases, and 4 bases lay outside the gene matches. The CDR3 sequence is 16 residues long. The chain's CDR3 is CASSLAQGASQETQYF. The CDR3 coding sequence is TGTGCCAGCAGCTTAGCTCAGGGGGCATCCCAAGAGACCCAGTACTTC. Together with reference TRBV7-8 and TRBJ2-5, the CDR3 gives the full variable domain: GAGVSQSPRYKVAKRGQDVALRCDPISGHVSLFWYQQALGQGPEFLTYFQNEAQLDKSGLPSDRFFAERPEGSVSTLKIQRTQQEDSAVYLCASSLAQGASQETQYFGPGTRLLVL.

The chain links TRBV27 to TRBJ2-1, with D uncertain. Germline-derived CDR1 and CDR2 are MNHEY and SMNVEV (reference sequence). Deletions cut 4 bases from V and 6 bases from J, with 16 bases between. The CDR3 consists of 15 residues. The CDR3 DNA follows: TGTGCCAGCAGTTCAAAAAAGGGCCACAGCAATGAGCAGTTCTTC. Translation: CASSSKKGHSNEQFF.

The table lists this clone with a few counts. The chain combines TRBV6-5 with TRBJ1-2; a weak D match, TRBD1 (6 bases). The V and J ends lost 6 bases and 4 bases respectively, with 12 bases between them. Germline V gene lookup returns CDR1 MNHEY and CDR2 SVGAGI. This CDR3 spans 13 amino acids. The CDR3: CASRNRAIYGYTF. The CDR3 DNA reads TGTGCCAGCAGAAACAGGGCGATCTATGGCTACACCTTC.

CDR3 bases: TGTGCCTGGAATTCGGGGACTAGCACAGATACGCAGTATTTT. This codes for CAWNSGTSTDTQYF. This chain joins TRBV30 and TRBJ2-3; D may be TRBD2 (6 bases). Germline V gene data show CDR1 as GTSNPN and CDR2 as SVGIG (reference sequence). The CDR3 is 14 amino acids. Trimming shortened V by 4 bases and J by 0 bases, and 11 bases separated the two germline ends.

Written as DNA, the CDR3 is TGTGCCAGCAGCCCCAAAACGGGAGCAGATACGCAGTATTTT. Its protein product is CASSPKTGADTQYF. The chain couples TRBV11-1 to TRBJ2-3, with D possibly being TRBD2 (6 bases). The CDR3 runs 14 residues. CDR1 is SGHAT and CDR2 is FQDESV in the germline V gene (reference sequence). V lost 5 bases and J lost 4, with 13 bases in between.

The J gene is TRBJ2-5, the V gene TRBV25-1; TRBD2 matches 10 bases. The CDR3 has 16 amino acids. V was clipped by 11 bases and J by 0 bases; unmatched bases: 12. Germline V gene data show CDR1 as MGHDK and CDR2 as SYGVNS. This CDR3 is CAASGGAPLHQETQYF. CDR3 in DNA: TGTGCCGCGAGCGGGGGGGCGCCCCTCCACCAAGAGACCCAGTACTTC.

This clone turned up a few times. V is TRBV4-1 and J is TRBJ2-2; D possibly corresponds to TRBD2 (5 bases). Germline CDR1 and CDR2: MGHRA and YSYEKL. V was cut by 4 bases and J by 4 bases, with 13 bases left in between. This CDR3 has 15 amino acids. CDR3 DNA: TGCGCCAGCAGCCCCAACATACTAGGCACCGGGGAGCTGTTTTTT. It specifies CASSPNILGTGELFF.

This clone appeared a few times. The chain recombines TRBV5-1 with TRBJ2-1, with a weak D call TRBD2 (6 bases). V lost 2 bases, J lost 0 bases, and 12 bases lay in between. The CDR3 consists of 16 residues. The germline V gene encodes CDR1 SGHRS and CDR2 YFSETQ. The CDR3: CASSLDAGGSYNEQFF. CDR3 coding DNA: TGCGCCAGCAGCTTAGACGCCGGGGGCTCCTACAATGAGCAGTTCTTC.

The chain combines TRBV18 with TRBJ2-5; D gene uncertain. Germline V gene data show CDR1 as KGHSH and CDR2 as LQKENI. V lost 2 bases, J lost 4 bases, and 11 bases lay in between. The length of the CDR3 is 14 residues. In nucleotides, the CDR3 is TGTGCCAGCTCACCAAGGTCCGTACCAGAGACCCAGTACTTC. This translates into CASSPRSVPETQYF. Looking up the rest from reference TRBV18 and TRBJ2-5 gives the full variable domain: NAGVMQNPRHLVRRRGQEARLRCSPMKGHSHVYWYRQLPEEGLKFMVYLQKENIIDESGMPKERFSAEFPKEGPSILRIQQVVRGDSAAYFCASSPRSVPETQYFGPGTRLLVL.

V usage is TRBV10-3 and J usage is TRBJ2-5; 8 nucleotides agree with TRBD1. The V and J ends lost 3 bases and 5 bases, in that order; junction bases with no gene match: 8. The CDR3 is 15 amino acids. Germline V CDR1 and CDR2: ENHRY, SYGVKD. CDR3 amino acids: CAISDPQGADETQYF. CDR3 nucleotides: TGTGCCATCAGTGACCCTCAGGGGGCTGACGAGACCCAGTACTTC.

This clone was counted a few times. This chain links TRBV29-1 with TRBJ1-5; D call uncertain. CDR1 SQVTM and CDR2 ANQGSEA come from the germline V gene. The V end was cut by 4 bases, the J end by 1 base, with 11 bases between. The CDR3 spans 14 residues. The CDR3 DNA reads TGCAGCGTTGTTGTGGGAGGAAGCAATCAGCCCCAGCATTTT. Translated, it gives CSVVVGGSNQPQHF.

J is TRBJ2-3 and V is TRBV29-1; D is ambiguous. The CDR3 is made up of 12 amino acids. Trimming pared 5 bases from V and 1 base from J, leaving 7 bases between. Germline assignment: CDR1 SQVTM and CDR2 ANQGSEA. CDR3 bases: TGCAGCGTTCCCCCTCGCACAGATACGCAGTATTTT. This gives the protein CSVPPRTDTQYF.

A few counts support this clone. The same CDR3 is also encoded by other DNA sequences in this sample. This rearrangement joins TRBV7-2 to TRBJ2-3; D is undetermined. The ends were cut back, 5 bases at V and 6 bases at J, with 6 bases in the middle. Germline CDR1 is SGHTA and CDR2 is FQGNSA. The CDR3 is 11 residues long. For the CDR3, the DNA is TGTGCCAGCAGCCCCACGGATACGCAGTATTTT. This codes for CASSPTDTQYF.

DNA for the CDR3: TGTGCCGAAAACATCAGCTCCTACGAGCAGTACGTC. It yields the protein CAENISSYEQYV. The genes are TRBV10-3 and TRBJ2-7; D is uncertain. The CDR3 covers 12 residues. V lost 11 bases to trimming and J lost 0 bases, with 11 bases between them. The germline V gene encodes CDR1 ENHRY and CDR2 SYGVKD.

This clone has at least ten counts. The rearrangement links TRBV7-2 to TRBJ2-1; D remains ambiguous. CDR3 size: 11 residues. From germline, CDR1 is SGHTA and CDR2 FQGNSA. The V end was cut by 5 bases, the J end by 8 bases, with 7 bases between. The CDR3 region is CASSPAHEQFF. For the CDR3, the DNA is TGTGCCAGCAGCCCTGCCCATGAGCAGTTCTTC.